This T cell receptor (beta chain) was observed in a study of shared clonotypes between healthy human individuals. The data were produced by immunoSEQ multiplex PCR, yet TCRdb's version contains in-frame clones alone and is incomplete. The sample lists approximately 500,000 clones, around 73% occurring once. This clone was seen only a few times. The receptor was derived from a woman aged 40 to 55 in good health. Some clones in this sample may be carry-over from other donors' samples. The sample consisted of PBMCs.

The CDR3 spells CAISESDRVSYEKLFF. As DNA, the CDR3 is TGTGCCATCAGTGAGTCTGACAGGGTATCATATGAAAAACTGTTTTTT. This chain connects TRBV10-3 to TRBJ1-4; 7 bases fit TRBD1. This CDR3 contains 16 residues. The germline gives CDR1 ENHRY, CDR2 SYGVKD. V was clipped by 0 bases and J by 6 bases; unmatched bases: 7.